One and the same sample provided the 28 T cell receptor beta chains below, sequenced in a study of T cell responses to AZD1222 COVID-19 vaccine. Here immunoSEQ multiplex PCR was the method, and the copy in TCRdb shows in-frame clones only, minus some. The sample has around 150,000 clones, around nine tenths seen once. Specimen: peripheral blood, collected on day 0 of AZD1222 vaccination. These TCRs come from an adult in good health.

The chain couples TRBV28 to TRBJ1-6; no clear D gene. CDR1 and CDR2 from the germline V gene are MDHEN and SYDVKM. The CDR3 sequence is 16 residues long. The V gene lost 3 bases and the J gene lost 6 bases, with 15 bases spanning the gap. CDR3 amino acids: CASSLHTSGANSPLHF. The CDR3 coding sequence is TGTGCCAGCAGTTTGCATACTTCGGGAGCTAATTCACCCCTCCACTTT.

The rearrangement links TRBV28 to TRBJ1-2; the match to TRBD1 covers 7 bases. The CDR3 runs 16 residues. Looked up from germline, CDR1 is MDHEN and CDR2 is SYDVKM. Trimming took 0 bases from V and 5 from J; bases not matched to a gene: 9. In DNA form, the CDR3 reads TGTGCCAGCAGTTTATGGGAACAGGGGCGAACATATGGCTACACCTTC. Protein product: CASSLWEQGRTYGYTF.

CDR3 protein: CASRAGNQPQHF. CDR3 DNA sequence: TGTGCCAGCAGAGCAGGGAATCAGCCCCAGCATTTT. The chain carries TRBV2 and TRBJ1-5; the D gene is possibly TRBD1 (5 bases). The germline V and J ends were trimmed by 6 bases and 4 bases, with 7 bases remaining between them. This CDR3 has 12 residues. The V gene's germline CDR1 is SNHLY and CDR2 FYNNEI.

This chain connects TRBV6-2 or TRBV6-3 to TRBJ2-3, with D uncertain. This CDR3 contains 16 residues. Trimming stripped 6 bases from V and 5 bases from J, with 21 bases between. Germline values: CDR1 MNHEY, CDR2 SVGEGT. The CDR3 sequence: CASSSRQAVMLDTQYF. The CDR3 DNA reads TGTGCCAGCAGCTCCCGACAAGCCGTCATGTTAGATACGCAGTATTTT.

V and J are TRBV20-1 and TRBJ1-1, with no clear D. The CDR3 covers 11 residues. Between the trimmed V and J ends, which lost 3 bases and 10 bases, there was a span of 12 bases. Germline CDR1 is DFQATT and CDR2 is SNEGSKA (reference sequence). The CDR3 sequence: CSASKPEGAFF. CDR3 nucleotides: TGCAGTGCTAGCAAGCCAGAGGGAGCTTTCTTT.

The CDR3 nucleotides are TGCGCCAGCAGCTTGAGATCGTTGCGGACCCCGAACACTGAAGCTTTCTTT. It is translated as CASSLRSLRTPNTEAFF. The V gene is TRBV5-1, the J gene TRBJ1-1, with D uncertain. This CDR3 has 17 amino acids. The ends were cut back, 1 base at V and 1 base at J, with 17 bases in the middle. CDR1 and CDR2 from the germline V gene are SGHRS and YFSETQ.

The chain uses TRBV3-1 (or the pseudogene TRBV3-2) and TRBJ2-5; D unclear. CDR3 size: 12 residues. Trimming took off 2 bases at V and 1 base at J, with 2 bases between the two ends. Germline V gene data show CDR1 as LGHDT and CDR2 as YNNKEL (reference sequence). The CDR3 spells CASSQPQETQYF. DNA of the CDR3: TGTGCCAGCAGCCAACCCCAAGAGACCCAGTACTTC.

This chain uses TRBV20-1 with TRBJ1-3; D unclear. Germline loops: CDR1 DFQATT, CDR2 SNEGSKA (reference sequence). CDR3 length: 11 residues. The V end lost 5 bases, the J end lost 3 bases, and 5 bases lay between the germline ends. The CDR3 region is CSAGDGNTIYF. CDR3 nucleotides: TGCAGTGCTGGGGATGGAAACACCATATATTTT.

The CDR3 region is CSVDKLAGDTQYF. CDR3 DNA sequence: TGCAGCGTTGATAAACTAGCGGGAGATACGCAGTATTTT. This sequence joins TRBV29-1 and TRBJ2-3; 9 positions agree with TRBD2. The CDR3 length is 13 residues. The germline V gene has CDR1 SQVTM and CDR2 ANQGSEA. With 3 bases clipped from V and 5 bases from J, the junction kept 3 bases outside the gene matches.

The CDR3 nucleotides are TGTGCCAGCAGCCCAGGTTCCTTGGGGGCATTGTCGATTAACTATGGCTACACCTTC. Amino acids: CASSPGSLGALSINYGYTF. V and J are TRBV5-5 and TRBJ1-2; D might be TRBD1 (6 bases). The length of the CDR3 is 19 residues. Germline CDR1 is SGHKS and CDR2 is YYEKEE (reference sequence). V was shortened by 4 bases and J by 1 base, with 26 bases between the two germline ends.

The CDR3 spells CASSWQGRVANEKLFF. The CDR3 DNA sequence: TGTGCCAGCAGCTGGCAGGGGCGGGTAGCTAATGAAAAACTGTTTTTT. This chain joins TRBV7-2 and TRBJ1-4; D is perhaps TRBD1 (6 bases). The CDR3 length is 16 residues. The V end lost 4 bases, the J end lost 3 bases, and 15 bases lay between the germline ends. CDR1 is SGHTA and CDR2 is FQGNSA in the germline V gene.

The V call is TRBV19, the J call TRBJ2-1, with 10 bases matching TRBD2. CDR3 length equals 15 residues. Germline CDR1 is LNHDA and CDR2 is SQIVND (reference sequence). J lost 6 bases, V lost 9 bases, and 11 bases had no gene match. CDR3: CASGVQREGRNEQFF. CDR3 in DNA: TGTGCCAGCGGCGTGCAGCGGGAGGGACGCAATGAGCAGTTCTTC. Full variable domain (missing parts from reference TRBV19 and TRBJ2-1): DGGITQSPKYLFRKEGQNVTLSCEQNLNHDAMYWYRQDPGQGLRLIYYSQIVNDFQKGDIAEGYSVSREKKESFPLTVTSAQKNPTAFYLCASGVQREGRNEQFFGPGTRLTVL.

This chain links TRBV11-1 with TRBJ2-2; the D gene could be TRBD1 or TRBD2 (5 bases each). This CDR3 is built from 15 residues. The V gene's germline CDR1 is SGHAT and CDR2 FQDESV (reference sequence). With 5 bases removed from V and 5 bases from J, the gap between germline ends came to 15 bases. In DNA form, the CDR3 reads TGTGCCAGCAGCCAAAGGACTGAGGGGACCGGGGAGCTGTTTTTT. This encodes CASSQRTEGTGELFF. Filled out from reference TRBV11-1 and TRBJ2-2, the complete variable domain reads EAEVAQSPRYKITEKSQAVAFWCDPISGHATLYWYRQILGQGPELLVQFQDESVVDDSQLPKDRFSAERLKGVDSTLKIQPAELGDSAMYLCASSQRTEGTGELFFGEGSRLTVL.

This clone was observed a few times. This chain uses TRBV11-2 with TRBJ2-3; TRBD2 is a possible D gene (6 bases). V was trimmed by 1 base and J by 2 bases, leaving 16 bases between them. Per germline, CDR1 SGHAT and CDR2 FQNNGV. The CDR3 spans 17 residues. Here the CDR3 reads CASSLAGGRVNTDTQYF. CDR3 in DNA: TGTGCCAGCAGCTTAGCCGGGGGACGGGTGAACACAGATACGCAGTATTTT.

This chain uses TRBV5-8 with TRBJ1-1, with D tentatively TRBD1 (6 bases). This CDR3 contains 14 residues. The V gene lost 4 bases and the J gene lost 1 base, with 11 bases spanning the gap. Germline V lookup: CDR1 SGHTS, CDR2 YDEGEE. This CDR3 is CASSRGGANTEAFF. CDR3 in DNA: TGTGCCAGCAGCCGCGGGGGCGCGAACACTGAAGCTTTCTTT.

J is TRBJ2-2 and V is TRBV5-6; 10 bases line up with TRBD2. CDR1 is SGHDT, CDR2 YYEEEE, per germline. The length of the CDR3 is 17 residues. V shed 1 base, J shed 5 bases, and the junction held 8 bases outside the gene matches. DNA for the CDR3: TGTGCCAGCAGCTTGAGGCCTAGCGGGGGAAATACCGGGGAGCTGTTTTTT. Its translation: CASSLRPSGGNTGELFF.

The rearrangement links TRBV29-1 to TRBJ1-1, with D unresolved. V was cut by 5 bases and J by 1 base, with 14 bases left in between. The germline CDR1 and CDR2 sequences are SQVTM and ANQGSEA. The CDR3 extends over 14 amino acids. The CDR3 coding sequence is TGCAGCGTTAGACGCGATACTCGGAACACTGAAGCTTTCTTT. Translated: CSVRRDTRNTEAFF.

This chain's CDR3 is CSVDTGELFF. In nucleotides, the CDR3 is TGCAGCGTTGACACCGGGGAGCTGTTTTTT. The chain employs TRBV29-1 and TRBJ2-2, with D uncertain. Trimming removed 3 bases at V and 4 bases at J, with 0 bases between. Germline-derived CDR1 and CDR2 are SQVTM and ANQGSEA. This CDR3 comprises 10 residues.

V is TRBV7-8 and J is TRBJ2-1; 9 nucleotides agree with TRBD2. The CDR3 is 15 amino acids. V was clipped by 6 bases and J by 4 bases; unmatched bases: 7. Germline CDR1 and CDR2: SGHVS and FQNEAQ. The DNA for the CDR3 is TGTGCCAGCAGTCGCGGGACTAGCCCGTACAATGAGCAGTTCTTC. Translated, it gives CASSRGTSPYNEQFF.

The CDR3 here is CASSHLPGQGKFGQPQHF. DNA for the CDR3: TGTGCCAGCAGTCACCTCCCGGGACAGGGCAAGTTTGGGCAGCCCCAGCATTTT. V usage is TRBV2 and J usage is TRBJ1-5; 9 bases are a match to TRBD1. This CDR3 has 18 residues. From germline, CDR1 is SNHLY and CDR2 FYNNEI. Unmatched junction bases numbered 18, after V lost 5 bases and J lost 7 bases.

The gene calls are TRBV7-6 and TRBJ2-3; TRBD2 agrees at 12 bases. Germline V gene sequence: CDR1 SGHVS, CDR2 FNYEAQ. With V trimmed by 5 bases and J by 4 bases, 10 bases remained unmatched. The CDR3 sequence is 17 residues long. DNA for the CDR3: TGTGCCAGCAGCCGAGACCCGGGACTAGCGGGTCCAGATACGCAGTATTTT. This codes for CASSRDPGLAGPDTQYF.

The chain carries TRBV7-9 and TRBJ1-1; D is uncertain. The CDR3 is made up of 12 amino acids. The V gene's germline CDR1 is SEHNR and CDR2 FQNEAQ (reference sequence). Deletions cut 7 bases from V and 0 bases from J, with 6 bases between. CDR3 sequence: CASTDMNTEAFF. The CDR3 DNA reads TGTGCCAGCACAGATATGAACACTGAAGCTTTCTTT.

The CDR3: CASSQQDNEQFF. The DNA for the CDR3 is TGCGCCAGCAGCCAACAAGACAATGAGCAGTTCTTC. This chain links TRBV4-1 with TRBJ2-1; D is ambiguous. The V and J ends lost 2 bases and 5 bases respectively, with 4 bases between them. Per the germline V gene, CDR1 is MGHRA and CDR2 is YSYEKL. The CDR3 sequence is 12 residues long.

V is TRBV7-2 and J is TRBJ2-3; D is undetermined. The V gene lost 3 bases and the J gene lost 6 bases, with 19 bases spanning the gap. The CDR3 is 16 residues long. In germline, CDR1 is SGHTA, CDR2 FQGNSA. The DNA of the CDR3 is TGTGCCAGCAGCTTGTATGGCGGAAGTTCCACGGATACGCAGTATTTT. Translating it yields CASSLYGGSSTDTQYF.

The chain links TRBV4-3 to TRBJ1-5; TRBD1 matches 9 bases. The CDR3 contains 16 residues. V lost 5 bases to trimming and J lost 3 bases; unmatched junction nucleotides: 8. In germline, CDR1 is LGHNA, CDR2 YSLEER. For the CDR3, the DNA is TGCGCCAGCAGCTTATCCCGGGACAGGGTCAATCAGCCCCAGCATTTT. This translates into CASSLSRDRVNQPQHF.

The CDR3 DNA follows: TGTGCCACCAGTGACTCTACAGGGGGCGGTGGCTACACCTTC. Translation: CATSDSTGGGGYTF. J is TRBJ1-2 and V is TRBV24-1; TRBD1 matches at 9 bases. This CDR3 has 14 amino acids. Germline V gives CDR1 KGHDR, CDR2 SFDVKD. Germline trimming cut 4 bases from V and 7 bases from J; bases unmatched to any gene: 6.

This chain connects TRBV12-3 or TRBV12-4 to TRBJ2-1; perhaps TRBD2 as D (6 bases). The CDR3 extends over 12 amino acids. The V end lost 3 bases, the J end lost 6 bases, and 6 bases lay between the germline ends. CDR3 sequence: CASSFGGNEQFF. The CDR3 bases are TGTGCCAGCAGTTTCGGGGGCAATGAGCAGTTCTTC.

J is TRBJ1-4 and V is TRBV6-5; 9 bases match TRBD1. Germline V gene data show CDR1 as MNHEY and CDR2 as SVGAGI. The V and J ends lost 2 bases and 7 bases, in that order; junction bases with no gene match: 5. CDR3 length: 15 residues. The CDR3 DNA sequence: TGTGCCAGCAGTTACACATGGACAGGGGTTGAAAAACTGTTTTTT. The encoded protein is CASSYTWTGVEKLFF.